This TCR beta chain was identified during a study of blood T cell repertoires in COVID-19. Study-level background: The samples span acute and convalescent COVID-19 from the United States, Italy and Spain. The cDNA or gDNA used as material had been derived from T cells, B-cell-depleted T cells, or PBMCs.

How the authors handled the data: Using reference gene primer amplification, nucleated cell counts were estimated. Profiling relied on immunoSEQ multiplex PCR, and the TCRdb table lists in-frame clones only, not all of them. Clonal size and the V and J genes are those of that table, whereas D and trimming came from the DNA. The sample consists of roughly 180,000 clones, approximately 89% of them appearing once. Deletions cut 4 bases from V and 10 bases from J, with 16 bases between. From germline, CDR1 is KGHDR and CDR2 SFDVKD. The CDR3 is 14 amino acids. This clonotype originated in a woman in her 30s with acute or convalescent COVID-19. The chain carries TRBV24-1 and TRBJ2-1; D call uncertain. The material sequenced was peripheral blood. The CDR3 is CATSDRSKVREQFF. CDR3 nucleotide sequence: TGTGCCACCAGTGACCGCTCTAAGGTCAGGGAGCAGTTCTTC.